One sample yielded the 15 T cell receptor beta chains listed below, sequenced in a study of blood T cell repertoires in COVID-19. Using immunoSEQ multiplex PCR, the repertoire was profiled, and TCRdb retains in-frame clones only, with some absent. The sample lists 90,000 to 120,000 clones, 70% to 90% seen once, with 4.5% to 6% in the top ten. Sequencing input: peripheral blood. These receptor sequences come from a man aged 35 to 55 with active or convalescent COVID-19.

The DNA for the CDR3 is TGTGCCAGTAGGGATCGAGGGGGAACCACTGAAGCTTTCTTT. It is translated as CASRDRGGTTEAFF. The chain joins TRBV19 to TRBJ1-1, with D possibly being TRBD1 (6 bases). Germline V gene data show CDR1 as LNHDA and CDR2 as SQIVND (reference sequence). Trimming removed 6 bases at V and 4 bases at J, with 15 bases between. CDR3 length equals 14 residues.

The V call is TRBV6-2 or TRBV6-3, the J call TRBJ1-5; D unclear. CDR1 is MNHEY, CDR2 SVGEGT, per germline. The germline V and J ends were trimmed by 5 bases and 3 bases, with 17 bases remaining between them. CDR3 length equals 16 residues. The CDR3 spells CASSPTFEPTNQPQHF. DNA for the CDR3: TGTGCCAGCAGTCCAACCTTTGAACCTACCAATCAGCCCCAGCATTTT.

The V gene is TRBV24-1, the J gene TRBJ1-5, with 9 bases lining up with TRBD1. The CDR3 length is 16 residues. From germline, CDR1 is KGHDR and CDR2 SFDVKD. With 4 bases clipped from V and 3 bases from J, the junction kept 6 bases outside the gene matches. CDR3 DNA: TGTGCCACCAGTGACCGACAGGGGGGGACCAATCAGCCCCAGCATTTT. Protein product: CATSDRQGGTNQPQHF.

This CDR3 reads CASSLSQTGSNQPQHF. DNA for the CDR3: TGTGCCAGCAGCCTAAGCCAGACAGGGAGTAATCAGCCCCAGCATTTT. The J gene is TRBJ1-5, the V gene TRBV5-8; 7 nucleotides align to TRBD1. The CDR3 loop spans 16 amino acids. V dropped 4 bases and J dropped 4; count of bases not matched to a gene: 11. The germline V gene has CDR1 SGHTS and CDR2 YDEGEE.

CDR3 amino acids: CASTVFTGQETQYF. CDR3 sequence (DNA): TGCGCCAGCACGGTTTTCACAGGCCAAGAGACCCAGTACTTC. The V gene is TRBV5-1, the J gene TRBJ2-5; D may be TRBD1 (5 bases). The CDR3 runs 14 residues. Trimming cost V 6 bases and J 1 base, with 13 bases left between them. The germline V gene encodes CDR1 SGHRS and CDR2 YFSETQ. Drawing the rest from reference TRBV5-1 and TRBJ2-5, the complete variable domain is KAGVTQTPRYLIKTRGQQVTLSCSPISGHRSVSWYQQTPGQGLQFLFEYFSETQRNKGNFPGRFSGRQFSNSRSEMNVSTLELGDSALYLCASTVFTGQETQYFGPGTRLLVL.

The rearrangement joins TRBV6-6 to TRBJ2-3; TRBD1 is a possible D gene (5 bases). The V gene's germline CDR1 is MNHNY and CDR2 SVGAGI (reference sequence). This CDR3 contains 15 residues. V dropped 6 bases and J dropped 0 bases, with 13 bases sitting between them. This CDR3 reads CASRPFRASTDTQYF. CDR3 nucleotide sequence: TGTGCCAGCAGACCCTTCAGGGCGAGCACAGATACGCAGTATTTT.

The chain combines TRBV2 with TRBJ1-6, with D maybe TRBD1 (6 bases). V lost 3 bases, J lost 6 bases, and 12 bases lay in between. The CDR3 contains 15 residues. Germline-derived CDR1 and CDR2 are SNHLY and FYNNEI. The CDR3 DNA reads TGTGCCAGCAGTGAGGGGCAGGGGCGTAATTCACCCCTCCACTTT. It specifies CASSEGQGRNSPLHF.

This clone was picked up a small number of times. The rearrangement links TRBV9 to TRBJ2-1, with 7 nucleotides matching TRBD2. CDR1 and CDR2 from the germline V gene are SGDLS and YYNGEE. The CDR3 sequence is 15 residues long. Trimming removed 2 bases from V and 3 bases from J; junction bases left unmatched: 5. The CDR3 nucleotides are TGTGCCAGCAGCGTTCAAGCGGGAAGCTACAATGAGCAGTTCTTC. The encoded protein is CASSVQAGSYNEQFF.

This clone was detected only once. This rearrangement joins TRBV28 to TRBJ2-1; 9 bases fit TRBD2. The CDR3 totals 16 residues. Trimming at V came to 4 bases and at J to 6 bases, leaving 10 bases not matched to a gene. Germline-derived CDR1 and CDR2 are MDHEN and SYDVKM. The DNA of the CDR3 is TGTGCCAGCAGTTCCCCGTCTAGCGGGACACTCAATGAGCAGTTCTTC. Its translation: CASSSPSSGTLNEQFF.

The chain employs TRBV7-9 and TRBJ1-2, with 8 bases fitting TRBD1. CDR3 length: 12 amino acids. Germline CDR1 is SEHNR and CDR2 is FQNEAQ (reference sequence). Trimming cost V 4 bases and J 11 bases; bases outside gene matches: 6. This CDR3 is CASSYGQGGYTF. The CDR3 bases are TGTGCCAGCAGCTACGGACAGGGAGGGTACACCTTC.

The chain uses TRBV27 and TRBJ1-1, with D possibly matching TRBD1 (5 bases). CDR1 and CDR2 (germline): MNHEY, SMNVEV (reference sequence). The CDR3 sequence is 14 residues long. Between the trimmed V and J ends, which lost 3 bases and 0 bases, there was a span of 8 bases. CDR3 amino acids: CASSFDSLNTEAFF. DNA of the CDR3: TGTGCCAGCAGTTTTGACAGTTTGAACACTGAAGCTTTCTTT.

This chain links TRBV6-5 with TRBJ2-1, with D unresolved. The CDR3 is made up of 11 amino acids. Trimming cost V 9 bases and J 14 bases, with 17 bases left between them. Germline V CDR1 and CDR2: MNHEY, SVGAGI. The CDR3 DNA reads as TGTGCCAGTGGAGTTCTAGGTAAAGAGTTCTTC. This sequence encodes CASGVLGKEFF.

The V gene is TRBV6-6, the J gene TRBJ2-5; D perhaps matches TRBD1 (6 bases). The CDR3 has 16 amino acids. Trimming pared 4 bases from V and 5 bases from J, leaving 20 bases between. CDR1 and CDR2 from the germline V gene are MNHNY and SVGAGI (reference sequence). The DNA of the CDR3 is TGTGCCAGCAGTTTCTTACAGGGATCTGTGCTGGAGACCCAGTACTTC. It encodes CASSFLQGSVLETQYF.

This clone was counted only a few times. The rearrangement links TRBV11-2 to TRBJ1-2; 7 nucleotides match TRBD1. The CDR3 runs to 15 residues. Per the germline V gene, CDR1 is SGHAT and CDR2 is FQNNGV. The trim removed 5 bases at V and 6 bases at J, leaving 12 bases unmatched. The chain's CDR3 is CASSPRRGGADGYTF. For the CDR3, the DNA is TGTGCCAGCAGCCCACGAAGAGGGGGCGCGGATGGCTACACCTTC.

This clone was found once. V usage is TRBV5-1 and J usage is TRBJ2-2, with 8 nucleotides matching TRBD2. CDR3 size: 17 residues. V gave up 0 bases and J gave up 4 bases; unmatched junction bases: 8. CDR1 is SGHRS and CDR2 is YFSETQ in the germline V gene. The CDR3 loop is CASSLEGAGDGTGELFF. CDR3 in DNA: TGCGCCAGCAGCTTGGAAGGAGCGGGAGATGGCACCGGGGAGCTGTTTTTT. Together with reference TRBV5-1 and TRBJ2-2, the CDR3 gives the full variable domain: KAGVTQTPRYLIKTRGQQVTLSCSPISGHRSVSWYQQTPGQGLQFLFEYFSETQRNKGNFPGRFSGRQFSNSRSEMNVSTLELGDSALYLCASSLEGAGDGTGELFFGEGSRLTVL.